Listed here are 20 T cell receptor beta chains from one sample, sequenced in a study of T-cell reconstitution after alpha-beta-depleted transplantation in children. Preparation of the TCRbeta library used unique molecular identifiers. TCRdb re-analysed the PCR reads in MiXCR, keeping a single row per CDR3 protein. The profile shows about 460,000 distinct CDR3 sequences, around 10% of them singletons. The sample was PBMCs, mostly from graft donor cells, taken 180 days after TCRalphabeta/CD19-depleted stem cell transplant. Source of these receptors: a female patient between 2 and 15 years old who had a stem cell transplant for aplastic anemia, so the T cells may come from the graft donor.

This clonotype turned up a few times. This chain uses TRBV27 with TRBJ2-7; 7 bases agree with TRBD2. The CDR3 runs to 15 residues. The V gene end was trimmed by 2 bases and the J gene end by 2 bases; junction bases not matched to a gene: 6. Germline lookup yields CDR1 MNHEY and CDR2 SMNVEV (reference sequence). In DNA, the CDR3 is TGTGCCAGCAGTTTAGCGGGAGCCCACCCCTACGAGCAGTACTTC. It translates to CASSLAGAHPYEQYF.

This clonotype was counted ten times or more. The chain is built from TRBV15 and TRBJ1-5; D remains ambiguous. The germline V and J ends were trimmed by 0 bases and 5 bases, with 11 bases remaining between them. The CDR3 runs 15 residues. The germline CDR1 and CDR2 sequences are LNHNV and YYDKDF (reference sequence). The DNA of the CDR3 is TGTGCCACCAGCAGAGATCTCGGGCCGTATCAGCCCCAGCATTTT. Translated, it gives CATSRDLGPYQPQHF.

A word on this clonotype: Relative to the germline gene, one junction end is altered; a read error may explain this. The chain carries TRBV5-6 and TRBJ2-7; 8 bases match TRBD2. CDR3 length: 13 residues. Germline loops: CDR1 SGHDT, CDR2 YYEEEE. The CDR3 coding sequence is TGTGCCGGCAGCTTGGTCGGGGGGGACGAGCAGTACTTC. Translating it yields CAGSLVGGDEQYF.

This chain connects TRBV15 to TRBJ2-3; 11 bases are shared with TRBD2. The CDR3 extends over 17 amino acids. J lost 0 bases, V lost 0 bases, and 2 bases had no gene match. Germline V gene sequence: CDR1 LNHNV, CDR2 YYDKDF (reference sequence). CDR3 sequence: CATSRDWTSGSTDTQYF. CDR3 in DNA: TGTGCCACCAGCAGAGACTGGACTAGCGGGAGCACAGATACGCAGTATTTT.

This clonotype was seen only a few times. V gene TRBV7-2 combines with J gene TRBJ2-5, with D perhaps given as TRBD1 or TRBD2 (5 bases each). Germline CDR1 and CDR2: SGHTA and FQGNSA. The CDR3 runs 11 residues. V was clipped by 5 bases and J by 10 bases, with 11 bases between them. In nucleotides, the CDR3 is TGTGCCAGCAGCCCGCGAGGGGACCAGTACTTC. Protein product: CASSPRGDQYF. Supplemented by reference TRBV7-2 and TRBJ2-5, the full variable domain reads GAGVSQSPSNKVTEKGKDVELRCDPISGHTALYWYRQSLGQGLEFLIYFQGNSAPDKSGLPSDRFSAERTGGSVSTLTIQRTQQEDSAVYLCASSPRGDQYFGPGTRLLVL.

The rearrangement uses TRBV5-8 and TRBJ2-7; 14 nucleotides agree with TRBD2. CDR1 and CDR2 (germline): SGHTS, YDEGEE. CDR3 size: 17 residues. V dropped 3 bases and J dropped 0; count of bases not matched to a gene: 5. CDR3 amino acids: CASSSGLAGDRSYEQYF. In DNA form, the CDR3 reads TGTGCCAGCAGCTCGGGACTAGCGGGAGACCGCTCCTACGAGCAGTACTTC. The entire variable domain, with the rest obtained from reference TRBV5-8 and TRBJ2-7, is as follows: EAGVTQSPTHLIKTRGQQATLRCSPISGHTSVYWYQQALGLGLQFLLWYDEGEERNRGNFPPRFSGRQFPNYSSELNVNALELEDSALYLCASSSGLAGDRSYEQYFGPGTRLTVT.

The chain uses TRBV20-1 and TRBJ2-5, with 8 positions matching TRBD1. CDR1 and CDR2 (germline): DFQATT, SNEGSKA (reference sequence). The trim removed 2 bases at V and 5 bases at J, leaving 7 bases unmatched. This CDR3 region has 14 residues. The DNA for the CDR3 is TGCAGTGCTAGAAGGCAGGGGGCCGGTGAGACCCAGTACTTC. Translating gives CSARRQGAGETQYF.

V usage is TRBV7-6 and J usage is TRBJ1-2; TRBD1 matches 11 bases. V lost 5 bases to trimming and J lost 7 bases; unmatched junction nucleotides: 9. Per the germline V gene, CDR1 is SGHVS and CDR2 is FNYEAQ. The CDR3 runs to 15 residues. CDR3 sequence (DNA): TGTGCCAGCAGCATAACCCCGGGACAGGGGGTTGGCTACACCTTC. Its protein is CASSITPGQGVGYTF.

This clonotype was counted at least ten times. The chain carries TRBV21-1 and TRBJ2-2; the DNA was not used to check the table's D call, TRBD2. TRBV21-1 is listed as a pseudogene. This CDR3 is built from 18 residues. The CDR3 sequence is CASTPGASGRISTGELFF. The CDR3 nucleotides read TGTGCCAGCACCCCAGGAGCTAGCGGGAGAATAAGCACCGGGGAGCTGTTTTTT.

This clonotype has just a few counts. The chain carries TRBV25-1 and TRBJ2-6, with 8 bases identical to TRBD1. This CDR3 has 16 amino acids. The V and J ends lost 3 bases and 6 bases, in that order; junction bases with no gene match: 7. Germline V lookup: CDR1 MGHDK, CDR2 SYGVNS. The CDR3 spells CASSDHTGGEANVLTF. In DNA, the CDR3 is TGTGCCAGCAGTGACCATACAGGGGGAGAGGCCAACGTCCTGACTTTC.

This clonotype was detected a few times. This chain joins TRBV19 and TRBJ2-1, with 7 bases aligning to TRBD1. CDR1 LNHDA and CDR2 SQIVND come from the germline V gene (reference sequence). V shed 4 bases and J 0 bases; nucleotides not matched to a gene: 9. The CDR3 length is 17 residues. CDR3 bases: TGTGCCAGTAGTACTCCCTACAGGGGTCCCTCCTACAATGAGCAGTTCTTC. This codes for CASSTPYRGPSYNEQFF.

This clonotype was counted between two and nine times. The chain has TRBV7-2 and TRBJ1-4; D not resolved. From germline, CDR1 is SGHTA and CDR2 FQGNSA. V was shortened by 5 bases and J by 8 bases, with 15 bases between the two germline ends. CDR3 length: 14 residues. This CDR3 is CASSPIPPKEKLFF. In DNA, the CDR3 is TGTGCCAGCAGCCCCATACCTCCAAAGGAAAAACTGTTTTTT.

The DNA for the CDR3 is TGTGCCAGCAGTTTACAGGGGCAGCCCCAGCATTTT. Amino acid sequence: CASSLQGQPQHF. The gene calls are TRBV7-2 and TRBJ1-5; 7 bases are a match to TRBD1. The V and J ends lost 6 bases and 7 bases, in that order; junction bases with no gene match: 3. The CDR3 is 12 residues long. Germline CDR1 reads SGHTA; CDR2 reads FQGNSA.

This clonotype was counted many times. The chain employs TRBV20-1 and TRBJ2-7, with D perhaps being TRBD1 or TRBD2 (5 bases each). The V and J ends lost 6 bases and 4 bases respectively, with 19 bases between them. CDR1 and CDR2 from the germline V gene are DFQATT and SNEGSKA (reference sequence). This CDR3 has 14 amino acids. The CDR3 sequence: CSARDLRRSYEQYF. The CDR3 nucleotides are TGCAGTGCGAGGGACCTCCGGAGGAGTTACGAGCAGTACTTC.

About this clonotype itself: The CDR3 does not close with the conserved phenylalanine or tryptophan, likely indicating a read error. The gene calls are TRBV12-3 or TRBV12-4 and TRBJ2-2; D is perhaps TRBD1 or TRBD2 (5 bases each). The V gene lost 6 bases and the J gene lost 7 bases, with 12 bases spanning the gap. The CDR3 contains 13 residues. CDR3 DNA sequence: TGTGCCAGCAGACTAGGGGTCGGCGGGGAGCTGTTTCTT. It is translated as CASRLGVGGELFL.

The chain joins TRBV12-3 or TRBV12-4 to TRBJ1-4, with D tentatively TRBD1 (6 bases). The CDR3 is 14 amino acids. V lost 6 bases, J lost 8 bases, and 16 bases lay in between. The CDR3 DNA reads as TGTGCCAGCAGCCGCCGGGACACCAGGGAAAAACTGTTTTTT. Translated: CASSRRDTREKLFF.

V gene TRBV12-3 or TRBV12-4 combines with J gene TRBJ2-2; TRBD2 might be the D (6 bases). The CDR3 loop spans 14 amino acids. The V and J ends lost 4 bases and 3 bases respectively, with 9 bases between them. The CDR3 spells CASSWTGDTGELFF. The CDR3 coding sequence is TGTGCCAGCAGTTGGACGGGAGACACCGGGGAGCTGTTTTTT.

The chain has TRBV30 and TRBJ1-6; D remains ambiguous. Germline V lookup: CDR1 GTSNPN, CDR2 SVGIG (reference sequence). Trimming stripped 3 bases from V and 7 bases from J, with 10 bases between. This CDR3 is built from 13 residues. In DNA, the CDR3 is TGTGCCTGGAGCGAGGCGTTCAATTCACCCCTCCACTTT. Translating gives CAWSEAFNSPLHF.

The chain carries TRBV7-7 and TRBJ2-5; 9 nucleotides match TRBD1. The V gene end was trimmed by 4 bases and the J gene end by 5 bases; junction bases not matched to a gene: 8. The germline gives CDR1 SSHAT, CDR2 FNYEAQ (reference sequence). This CDR3 is 15 amino acids long. CDR3 region: CASSSNTGGSETQYF. In DNA form, the CDR3 reads TGTGCCAGCAGCTCGAACACAGGGGGCTCGGAGACCCAGTACTTC.

The table lists this clonotype with a few counts. The chain recombines TRBV7-9 with TRBJ1-2; perhaps TRBD1 as D (6 bases). V shed 7 bases and J shed 0 bases, with 18 bases lying between them. Germline loops: CDR1 SEHNR, CDR2 FQNEAQ (reference sequence). There are 16 residues in the CDR3. The CDR3 is CASIAEGTLANYGYTF. The CDR3 DNA is TGTGCCAGCATCGCCGAAGGGACACTGGCTAACTATGGCTACACCTTC.